These 20 T cell receptor beta chains were all obtained from the same sample, sequenced in a study of CXCR4 blockade with PD-1 therapy in pancreatic cancer. Some clones are missing from TCRdb's copy, which holds only in-frame ones; the method was immunoSEQ multiplex PCR. The profile shows some 4,400 clones, 57% of them singletons. The sequenced material came from tumor tissue. Receptors originate from a human donor with pancreatic ductal adenocarcinoma.

The chain has TRBV6-8 and TRBJ2-1, with 11 bases that match TRBD2. Per the germline V gene, CDR1 is MNHGY and CDR2 is SAAAGT. The ends lost 8 bases at V and 4 bases at J; junction bases unmatched: 1. The CDR3 spans 13 residues. The CDR3 loop is CASGTSGYNEQFF. The CDR3 nucleotides are TGTGCCAGCGGGACTAGCGGTTACAATGAGCAGTTCTTC.

This clone was recorded only once. This chain uses TRBV14 with TRBJ2-5; D not resolved. This CDR3 has 11 amino acids. The germline CDR1 and CDR2 sequences are SGHDN and FVKESK. V dropped 9 bases and J dropped 2 bases, with 7 bases sitting between them. This CDR3 is CARTLQETQYF. The CDR3 DNA sequence: TGTGCCAGGACCCTACAAGAGACCCAGTACTTC. The full variable domain, rest sourced from reference TRBV14 and TRBJ2-5, is EAGVTQFPSHSVIEKGQTVTLRCDPISGHDNLYWYRRVMGKEIKFLLHFVKESKQDESGMPNNRFLAERTGGTYSTLKVQPAELEDSGVYFCARTLQETQYFGPGTRLLVL.

V is TRBV19 and J is TRBJ2-3, with no clear D. Germline CDR1 reads LNHDA; CDR2 reads SQIVND (reference sequence). Trimming cost V 5 bases and J 5 bases, with 5 bases left between them. This CDR3 region has 11 residues. The CDR3 nucleotides read TGTGCCAGTAGTCTCGAAGATACGCAGTATTTT. Amino acid sequence: CASSLEDTQYF.

This clone was counted only a few times. This chain joins TRBV9 and TRBJ2-1, with a tentative D call TRBD2 (6 bases). With 4 bases removed from V and 10 bases from J, the gap between germline ends came to 15 bases. Germline V gene sequence: CDR1 SGDLS, CDR2 YYNGEE. CDR3 length: 13 amino acids. CDR3 loop: CASSSSDYGEQFF. For the CDR3, the DNA is TGTGCCAGCAGCTCCTCGGACTATGGAGAGCAGTTCTTC.

This chain links TRBV19 with TRBJ2-5; tentative D call: TRBD1 (5 bases). The V gene's germline CDR1 is LNHDA and CDR2 SQIVND (reference sequence). This CDR3 comprises 13 residues. Trimming removed 9 bases from V and 3 bases from J, with 14 bases in between. CDR3 bases: TGTGCCAGCCAGAGGACACCCAAAGAGACCCAGTACTTC. The encoded protein is CASQRTPKETQYF.

The V and J genes are TRBV14 and TRBJ2-2, with a tentative D call TRBD2 (5 bases). Deletions cut 2 bases from V and 8 bases from J, with 15 bases between. Germline CDR1 and CDR2: SGHDN and FVKESK. This CDR3 comprises 15 residues. The CDR3 is CASSQTRTPGGELFF. The CDR3, as DNA: TGTGCCAGCAGCCAAACCCGGACCCCGGGGGGGGAGCTGTTTTTT.

This chain uses TRBV30 with TRBJ2-3; 9 bases agree with TRBD2. The CDR3 spans 15 residues. With 3 bases clipped from V and 1 base from J, the junction kept 5 bases outside the gene matches. Germline V gives CDR1 GTSNPN, CDR2 SVGIG (reference sequence). CDR3 sequence reads: CAWSTSGPGTDTQYF. The CDR3 coding sequence is TGTGCCTGGAGCACTAGCGGGCCCGGCACAGATACGCAGTATTTT.

The chain couples TRBV15 to TRBJ1-2; D is unclear. CDR3 length equals 16 residues. V dropped 0 bases and J dropped 3 bases, with 14 bases sitting between them. The germline V gene has CDR1 LNHNV and CDR2 YYDKDF (reference sequence). The CDR3 nucleotides are TGTGCCACCAGCAGAGATTTAAGGAGACGGGACTATGGCTACACCTTC. This encodes CATSRDLRRRDYGYTF.

The DNA of the CDR3 is TGTGCCAGCAGTTACTCCTTTGCGGCCGACGGGGCCAACGTCCTGACTTTC. Its translation is CASSYSFAADGANVLTF. The rearrangement uses TRBV6-8 and TRBJ2-6; D is ambiguous. V was trimmed by 0 bases and J by 4 bases, leaving 13 bases between them. Per germline, CDR1 MNHGY and CDR2 SAAAGT. The CDR3 runs to 17 residues.

The rearrangement uses TRBV18 and TRBJ2-7; 7 nucleotides match TRBD2. CDR1 KGHSH and CDR2 LQKENI come from the germline V gene. V gave up 0 bases and J gave up 3 bases; unmatched junction bases: 11. This CDR3 comprises 17 residues. The CDR3 loop is CASSPPSSGIGYYEQYF. The CDR3 nucleotides read TGTGCCAGCTCACCACCGTCCAGCGGGATAGGGTACTACGAGCAGTACTTC.

The genes are TRBV29-1 and TRBJ2-3; D may be TRBD1 (7 bases). The V end lost 0 bases, the J end lost 3 bases, and 13 bases lay between the germline ends. There are 15 residues in the CDR3. CDR1 SQVTM and CDR2 ANQGSEA come from the germline V gene. In DNA form, the CDR3 reads TGCAGCGTTGAAGATCGGAGGGGGCGAACAGATACGCAGTATTTT. Translation gives CSVEDRRGRTDTQYF.

This chain joins TRBV18 and TRBJ2-3; 13 nucleotides agree with TRBD2. The CDR3 runs to 17 residues. V gave up 6 bases and J gave up 5 bases; unmatched junction bases: 11. Germline CDR1 KGHSH, CDR2 LQKENI. The CDR3 loop is CASSPPGLAGSGDTQYF. CDR3 nucleotide sequence: TGTGCCAGCTCGCCCCCGGGACTAGCGGGAAGTGGAGATACGCAGTATTTT. The variable domain in full, completed from reference TRBV18 and TRBJ2-3, reads NAGVMQNPRHLVRRRGQEARLRCSPMKGHSHVYWYRQLPEEGLKFMVYLQKENIIDESGMPKERFSAEFPKEGPSILRIQQVVRGDSAAYFCASSPPGLAGSGDTQYFGPGTRLTVL.

The DNA for the CDR3 is TGTGCCAGCCGTACCCGGGCCCATCCATTCGAGACCCAGTACTTC. Translated, it gives CASRTRAHPFETQYF. The gene calls are TRBV6-7 and TRBJ2-5; D is uncertain. TRBV6-7 counts as an open reading frame of uncertain function. The V gene lost 8 bases and the J gene lost 5 bases, with 21 bases spanning the gap. The CDR3 has 15 amino acids.

CDR3 sequence reads: CASSLFRQGARLGYGYTF. The CDR3 DNA reads TGTGCCAGCAGTTTATTTAGGCAGGGGGCGCGTTTGGGGTATGGCTACACCTTC. V and J are TRBV28 and TRBJ1-2, with TRBD1 identical over 8 bases. CDR3 length: 18 amino acids. Trimming removed 1 base from V and 5 bases from J; junction bases left unmatched: 15. Germline V gene lookup returns CDR1 MDHEN and CDR2 SYDVKM.

Notes on this clone: The limits of the CDR3 on the DNA are not certain, so only TCRdb's listed CDR3 is given. The chain links TRBV29-1 to TRBJ2-7; TRBD2, the table's D call, lacks a check against the DNA. Germline CDR1 is SQVTM and CDR2 is ANQGSEA. A total of 14 residues make up the CDR3, ends included. The CDR3: CSVQVGEGAGYEYF.

The CDR3 DNA sequence: TGTGCCAGCAGTCTTCCTTCTGCGACTAGCGGCCTCTACAATGAGCAGTTCTTC. Translating gives CASSLPSATSGLYNEQFF. V gene TRBV28 combines with J gene TRBJ2-1, with 9 bases aligning to TRBD2. After removal of 5 bases from V and 3 bases from J, the junction contained 14 bases not matched to a gene. The CDR3 loop spans 18 amino acids. The germline V gene encodes CDR1 MDHEN and CDR2 SYDVKM.

The gene calls are TRBV28 and TRBJ1-2; TRBD1 matches 7 bases. There are 12 residues in the CDR3. CDR1 and CDR2 (germline): MDHEN, SYDVKM. V lost 4 bases, J lost 7 bases, and 3 bases stayed unmatched. The CDR3 nucleotides read TGTGCCAGCAGTTCGACAGGGTCTGGCTACACCTTC. Its translation: CASSSTGSGYTF.

The sample holds a few counts of this clone. This chain joins TRBV7-6 and TRBJ2-2; the D is unclear. The CDR3 spans 14 residues. Germline CDR1 is SGHVS and CDR2 is FNYEAQ. The V and J ends lost 5 bases and 5 bases respectively, with 12 bases between them. The CDR3 nucleotides are TGTGCCAGCAGCACAACATCCGGGACCGGGGAGCTGTTTTTT. Translation: CASSTTSGTGELFF.

V and J are TRBV19 and TRBJ1-2, with a tentative D call TRBD1 (5 bases). Trimming removed 6 bases at V and 4 bases at J, with 12 bases between. This CDR3 region has 13 residues. Germline V CDR1 and CDR2: LNHDA, SQIVND (reference sequence). The CDR3 reads CASRSGGVYGYTF. CDR3 nucleotides: TGTGCCAGTAGATCTGGGGGGGTCTATGGCTACACCTTC. The variable domain in full, completed from reference TRBV19 and TRBJ1-2, reads DGGITQSPKYLFRKEGQNVTLSCEQNLNHDAMYWYRQDPGQGLRLIYYSQIVNDFQKGDIAEGYSVSREKKESFPLTVTSAQKNPTAFYLCASRSGGVYGYTFGSGTRLTVV.

The V call is TRBV11-3, the J call TRBJ2-2; D is undetermined. V gave up 2 bases and J gave up 6 bases, with 10 bases separating them. This CDR3 region has 14 residues. Germline V gives CDR1 SGHNT, CDR2 YENEEA. CDR3 coding DNA: TGTGCCAGCAGCTTATTGGCTTCCGCCGGGGAGCTGTTTTTT. It translates to CASSLLASAGELFF.